The next 23 T cell receptor beta chains were all read from a single sample in a study of shared clonotypes between healthy human individuals (dated by TCRdb to 2018 to 2020). The library came from the immunoSEQ multiplex PCR assay. The immuneACCESS repertoire file appears here via TCRdb, limited to in-frame rearrangements. These files lack a portion of the clones; in checked studies, under half of the deficit traces to unresolved V genes, and the cause of the others is not known. This sample gives some 790,000 clones in total; 72% of them show up just once. The leading ten clones occupy approximately 1.8% of the sample. Sequenced material: memory CD4+ T cells sorted from blood. The sample's cell subset or site label, decoded: CD45RA-negative fraction. The receptors were gathered from a woman in her thirties in good health.

The chain has TRBV7-9 and TRBJ2-5; D unresolved. The CDR3 has 15 residues. Germline-derived CDR1 and CDR2 are SEHNR and FQNEAQ (reference sequence). The V gene lost 5 bases and the J gene lost 3 bases, with 16 bases spanning the gap. The CDR3 here is CASSPDLDKKETQYF. The CDR3 DNA reads TGTGCCAGCAGCCCAGATCTCGACAAAAAAGAGACCCAGTACTTC.

The rearrangement links TRBV18 to TRBJ1-1; 10 nucleotides align to TRBD1. J lost 7 bases, V lost 6 bases, and 8 bases had no gene match. Germline V gene sequence: CDR1 KGHSH, CDR2 LQKENI. This CDR3 is 14 amino acids long. This CDR3 reads CASSLRQGAIEAFF. The CDR3 DNA reads TGTGCCAGCTCCCTAAGACAGGGGGCGATTGAAGCTTTCTTT.

The gene calls are TRBV7-2 and TRBJ2-3, with D hard to call. The CDR3 is made up of 14 amino acids. V gave up 1 base and J gave up 3 bases, with 8 bases separating them. Per germline, CDR1 SGHTA and CDR2 FQGNSA. The CDR3 DNA follows: TGTGCCAGCAGCTTAGACTATAGGACAGATACGCAGTATTTT. Translating it yields CASSLDYRTDTQYF.

The V call is TRBV6-6, the J call TRBJ1-2; TRBD1 aligns across 10 bases. CDR3 size: 16 residues. J was trimmed by 7 bases and V by 6 bases; bases with no gene match: 14. Per germline, CDR1 MNHNY and CDR2 SVGAGI (reference sequence). The CDR3 protein is CASSGKPGQGPGGYTF. The DNA of the CDR3 is TGTGCCAGCAGCGGGAAGCCGGGACAGGGGCCTGGTGGCTACACCTTC.

The genes are TRBV5-1 and TRBJ1-1; no clear D. The CDR3 extends over 14 amino acids. The V gene's germline CDR1 is SGHRS and CDR2 YFSETQ. V lost 3 bases to trimming and J lost 5 bases, with 14 bases between them. DNA of the CDR3: TGCGCCAGCAGCTCAGTTGGGTCGGGGACTGAAGCTTTCTTT. Its protein is CASSSVGSGTEAFF.

This clone was counted a few times. The genes are TRBV25-1 and TRBJ2-5, with 8 bases matching TRBD1. Germline values: CDR1 MGHDK, CDR2 SYGVNS. The CDR3 covers 15 residues. The trim removed 3 bases at V and 1 base at J, leaving 4 bases unmatched. The CDR3, as DNA: TGTGCCAGCAGTGAGGGGCAGGGGGCCCAAGAGACCCAGTACTTC. Translated: CASSEGQGAQETQYF.

The chain recombines TRBV21-1 with TRBJ1-1; the D call TRBD1 from the table was never checked on the DNA. TRBV21-1 counts as a pseudogene. The CDR3 is made up of 9 amino acids. CDR3 nucleotides: TGTGCCAGCAGCAGGGCAGCTTTCTTT. It codes for CASSRAAFF.

This clone was seen only a few times. The rearrangement uses TRBV28 and TRBJ2-2; D is undetermined. Germline V gene sequence: CDR1 MDHEN, CDR2 SYDVKM. This CDR3 has 13 residues. Trimming cost V 8 bases and J 0 bases, with 7 bases left between them. The CDR3 DNA reads as TGTGCCAGCTTTGGGCCGAACACCGGGGAGCTGTTTTTT. This sequence encodes CASFGPNTGELFF.

The rearrangement links TRBV4-1 to TRBJ2-3, with D maybe TRBD2 (5 bases). The CDR3 is 15 residues long. Germline CDR1 and CDR2: MGHRA and YSYEKL. Trimming removed 1 base at V and 2 bases at J, with 10 bases between. The CDR3 bases are TGCGCCAGCAGCCAAGTGGGTCGGGACACAGATACGCAGTATTTT. It translates to CASSQVGRDTDTQYF.

This chain joins TRBV10-3 and TRBJ2-1, with 7 bases aligning to TRBD2. Trimming took 2 bases from V and 7 from J; bases not matched to a gene: 14. CDR1 is ENHRY and CDR2 is SYGVKD in the germline V gene. There are 17 residues in the CDR3. CDR3 amino acids: CAISEPRAPGGGNEQFF. The CDR3 DNA follows: TGTGCCATCAGTGAGCCCCGCGCCCCGGGAGGTGGGAATGAGCAGTTCTTC.

The table lists this clone with a count of one. The V and J genes are TRBV25-1 and TRBJ1-1; D unclear. V lost 3 bases to trimming and J lost 5 bases, with 10 bases between them. The CDR3 loop spans 13 amino acids. Germline loops: CDR1 MGHDK, CDR2 SYGVNS. The CDR3 sequence is CASSEGTDTEAFF. The CDR3 DNA reads TGTGCCAGCAGTGAGGGTACGGATACTGAAGCTTTCTTT.

V gene TRBV7-8 combines with J gene TRBJ1-2; D remains ambiguous. V was clipped by 7 bases and J by 0 bases, with 6 bases between them. Per the germline V gene, CDR1 is SGHVS and CDR2 is FQNEAQ. This CDR3 contains 12 residues. Here the CDR3 DNA reads TGTGCCAGCACCGGACCTAACTATGGCTACACCTTC. Encoded protein: CASTGPNYGYTF. Full variable domain (outside the CDR3, taken from reference TRBV7-8 and TRBJ1-2): GAGVSQSPRYKVAKRGQDVALRCDPISGHVSLFWYQQALGQGPEFLTYFQNEAQLDKSGLPSDRFFAERPEGSVSTLKIQRTQQEDSAVYLCASTGPNYGYTFGSGTRLTVV.

This clone was detected only a few times. This sequence joins TRBV19 and TRBJ2-1; D call uncertain. This CDR3 is built from 15 residues. The germline V gene has CDR1 LNHDA and CDR2 SQIVND (reference sequence). The V end was cut by 0 bases, the J end by 7 bases, with 13 bases between. The CDR3 nucleotides are TGTGCCAGTAGTATAGATCGGAAAGAGAGAAATGAGCAGTTCTTC. Translating it yields CASSIDRKERNEQFF.

V is TRBV4-1 and J is TRBJ2-1; D remains unclear. This CDR3 has 14 amino acids. Trimming cost V 0 bases and J 15 bases, with 18 bases left between them. Germline CDR1 and CDR2: MGHRA and YSYEKL. The DNA of the CDR3 is TGCGCCAGCAGCCAAGATCAAGCGACCAATAGCCGGTTCTTC. Translation gives CASSQDQATNSRFF.

The chain couples TRBV27 to TRBJ1-5, with D hard to call. V lost 1 base and J 5 bases, leaving 15 bases between the germline ends. Germline V lookup: CDR1 MNHEY, CDR2 SMNVEV (reference sequence). The CDR3 has 16 residues. In DNA, the CDR3 is TGTGCCAGCAGTTTATTTGGGCCCCCTCGGGATCAGCCCCAGCATTTT. Amino acids: CASSLFGPPRDQPQHF.

This rearrangement joins TRBV2 to TRBJ1-4, with D uncertain. Trimming pared 7 bases from V and 8 bases from J, leaving 14 bases between. The CDR3 length is 13 residues. Germline CDR1 reads SNHLY; CDR2 reads FYNNEI. The DNA of the CDR3 is TGTGCCAGCACCCTACAGCTCATGGAAAAACTGTTTTTT. Translating gives CASTLQLMEKLFF.

The chain employs TRBV11-2 and TRBJ2-1, with TRBD2 matching 7 bases. CDR1 and CDR2 from the germline V gene are SGHAT and FQNNGV. J lost 6 bases, V lost 1 base, and 9 bases had no gene match. This CDR3 has 16 amino acids. The CDR3 is CASSLVVAGPINEQFF. The DNA of the CDR3 is TGTGCCAGCAGCTTAGTAGTAGCGGGCCCGATCAATGAGCAGTTCTTC.

The CDR3 region has the DNA TGTGCCAGCAGCTTTCAGGCTGAAGCTTTCTTT. It codes for CASSFQAEAFF. V gene TRBV7-9 combines with J gene TRBJ1-1; D call uncertain. Trimming took off 3 bases at V and 6 bases at J, with 5 bases between the two ends. The CDR3 contains 11 residues. Germline V gene data show CDR1 as SEHNR and CDR2 as FQNEAQ (reference sequence).

The J gene is TRBJ2-2, the V gene TRBV7-2; D ambiguous. The CDR3 spans 13 residues. Germline CDR1 SGHTA, CDR2 FQGNSA. V was trimmed by 2 bases and J by 4 bases, leaving 5 bases between them. CDR3 region: CASSLRATGELFF. The CDR3 DNA sequence: TGTGCCAGCAGCTTAAGGGCCACCGGGGAGCTGTTTTTT.

This rearrangement joins TRBV2 to TRBJ2-5, with D possibly called TRBD1 or TRBD2 (5 bases each). The CDR3 extends over 15 amino acids. Between the trimmed V and J ends, which lost 6 bases and 5 bases, there was a span of 19 bases. Germline V gene lookup returns CDR1 SNHLY and CDR2 FYNNEI. The CDR3 DNA reads as TGTGCCAGCAGGGGGGAGAGGGCCGGTGGGGAGACCCAGTACTTC. Residues: CASRGERAGGETQYF.

This chain uses TRBV5-1 with TRBJ2-5, with a possible D match to TRBD1 (6 bases). Trimming took off 4 bases at V and 4 bases at J, with 14 bases between the two ends. CDR1 is SGHRS and CDR2 is YFSETQ in the germline V gene. The CDR3 is 14 residues long. The CDR3 loop is CASSTGTIGETQYF. The CDR3 bases are TGCGCCAGCAGCACGGGGACAATCGGAGAGACCCAGTACTTC.

The gene calls are TRBV6-1 and TRBJ2-7; D is possibly TRBD1 or TRBD2 (5 bases each). CDR1 is MNHNS, CDR2 SASEGT, per germline. CDR3 length: 14 amino acids. The V and J ends lost 2 bases and 7 bases respectively, with 15 bases between them. CDR3 sequence reads: CASSEWGRSEEQYF. CDR3 bases: TGTGCCAGCAGTGAATGGGGGAGATCTGAAGAGCAGTACTTC.

The chain is built from TRBV11-3 and TRBJ1-3; D unclear. CDR1 and CDR2 from the germline V gene are SGHNT and YENEEA. This CDR3 comprises 13 residues. Trimming shortened V by 4 bases and J by 4 bases, and 8 bases separated the two germline ends. As DNA, the CDR3 is TGTGCCAGCAGCTCCCGCGAAGGAAACACCATATATTTT. This codes for CASSSREGNTIYF.